The 8 T cell receptor beta chains listed next were all sequenced from one sample in a study of blood T cell repertoires in COVID-19. Sequencing was performed with immunoSEQ multiplex PCR; in TCRdb, only in-frame clones are kept and a portion is missing. The sample holds 200,000 to 250,000 clones, around 80% seen once. Sequenced input: peripheral blood. Receptor source: a woman between 65 and 79 years old with acute or convalescent COVID-19.

The chain links TRBV29-1 to TRBJ1-1; the D is unclear. Germline V gene data show CDR1 as SQVTM and CDR2 as ANQGSEA. V gave up 4 bases and J gave up 1 base, with 7 bases separating them. This CDR3 contains 12 residues. The CDR3 reads CSVAQTNTEAFF. The CDR3 nucleotides read TGCAGCGTTGCACAGACGAACACTGAAGCTTTCTTT.

This sequence joins TRBV27 and TRBJ2-3, with a possible D match to TRBD1 (6 bases). Trimming pared 7 bases from V and 6 bases from J, leaving 14 bases between. From germline, CDR1 is MNHEY and CDR2 SMNVEV (reference sequence). The CDR3 totals 13 residues. The CDR3 is CASTQGMGDTQYF. The CDR3 DNA reads TGTGCCAGCACCCAGGGGATGGGGGATACGCAGTATTTT.

The CDR3 loop is CASSLEAGGAHEQFF. The CDR3 DNA is TGCGCCAGCAGCTTGGAGGCAGGGGGCGCCCATGAGCAGTTCTTC. The rearrangement uses TRBV5-1 and TRBJ2-1, with 8 bases lining up with TRBD1. J was trimmed by 8 bases and V by 0 bases; bases with no gene match: 7. Per germline, CDR1 SGHRS and CDR2 YFSETQ. This CDR3 has 15 residues. Filled out from reference TRBV5-1 and TRBJ2-1, the complete variable domain reads KAGVTQTPRYLIKTRGQQVTLSCSPISGHRSVSWYQQTPGQGLQFLFEYFSETQRNKGNFPGRFSGRQFSNSRSEMNVSTLELGDSALYLCASSLEAGGAHEQFFGPGTRLTVL.

The chain joins TRBV5-1 to TRBJ2-1; TRBD2 aligns across 11 bases. Germline CDR1 reads SGHRS; CDR2 reads YFSETQ. This CDR3 comprises 16 residues. The trim removed 1 base at V and 10 bases at J, leaving 10 bases unmatched. CDR3 protein: CASSLSTSGRRFEQFF. CDR3 nucleotide sequence: TGCGCCAGCAGCTTGTCTACTAGCGGGAGAAGATTCGAGCAGTTCTTC.

The rearrangement joins TRBV5-1 to TRBJ2-2; the match to TRBD2 covers 11 bases. The trim removed 4 bases at V and 1 base at J, leaving 6 bases unmatched. The CDR3 runs 17 residues. The germline V gene has CDR1 SGHRS and CDR2 YFSETQ. Here the CDR3 reads CASSPTLAGGNTGELFF. As DNA, the CDR3 is TGCGCCAGCAGCCCTACTCTAGCGGGAGGGAACACCGGGGAGCTGTTTTTT. Combining the CDR3 with reference TRBV5-1 and TRBJ2-2 gives the whole variable domain KAGVTQTPRYLIKTRGQQVTLSCSPISGHRSVSWYQQTPGQGLQFLFEYFSETQRNKGNFPGRFSGRQFSNSRSEMNVSTLELGDSALYLCASSPTLAGGNTGELFFGEGSRLTVL.

CDR3 amino acids: CASSLLGRGTEAFF. The DNA for the CDR3 is TGTGCCAGCAGTTTACTTGGCAGGGGCACTGAAGCTTTCTTT. The chain has TRBV28 and TRBJ1-1; D possibly corresponds to TRBD1 (6 bases). CDR1 is MDHEN, CDR2 SYDVKM, per germline. With 2 bases removed from V and 4 bases from J, the gap between germline ends came to 11 bases. CDR3 length equals 14 residues.

This chain joins TRBV14 and TRBJ2-5; tentative D call: TRBD1 (5 bases). Germline V lookup: CDR1 SGHDN, CDR2 FVKESK. V was shortened by 1 base and J by 5 bases, with 8 bases between the two germline ends. The CDR3 has 13 amino acids. The CDR3 coding sequence is TGTGCCAGCAGCCAAGGTCCAGGGGAGACCCAGTACTTC. Protein product: CASSQGPGETQYF.

The V call is TRBV24-1, the J call TRBJ2-1, with a tentative D call TRBD2 (6 bases). The CDR3 loop spans 16 amino acids. V dropped 3 bases and J dropped 5 bases, with 16 bases sitting between them. Germline V gene lookup returns CDR1 KGHDR and CDR2 SFDVKD. In DNA form, the CDR3 reads TGTGCCACCAGTGATCCACGGGGGTCGGTGGACAATGAGCAGTTCTTC. Amino acid sequence: CATSDPRGSVDNEQFF.